This T cell receptor (beta chain) derives from a study of cytomegalovirus exposure and HLA in healthy donors. Study-wide background: When 398 donors were genotyped, about 81% of them were found to fall in the Caucasian-associated ancestry cluster. Study observations and caveats: Several of the most significant clusters appeared, in a later analysis, to be linked to common viral pathogens. When analyzed later, the rates of TCR association showed variation by HLA locus, with DRB1 the most and HLA-C the fewest.

CDR1 and CDR2 (germline): LGHNA, YNFKEQ. Trimming left V 2 bases short and J 2 bases short, with 15 bases between. The CDR3 consists of 17 residues. Vbeta (60) and Jbeta (13) primers were used in the PCR. Some clones are missing from TCRdb's copy, which holds only in-frame ones; the method was immunoSEQ multiplex PCR. The sample shows some 130,000 clones, around 70% of them seen only once. Comment on this clone: Its antigen is unidentified.

Material for sequencing was PBMCs. The receptor was isolated from a young man in good health and CMV-seropositive. The chain links TRBV4-2 to TRBJ2-2, with a tentative D call TRBD1 (5 bases). CDR3 nucleotide sequence: TGTGCCAGCAGCCAAAGAAGGGGATCCGATAACACCGGGGAGCTGTTTTTT. Encoded protein: CASSQRRGSDNTGELFF.